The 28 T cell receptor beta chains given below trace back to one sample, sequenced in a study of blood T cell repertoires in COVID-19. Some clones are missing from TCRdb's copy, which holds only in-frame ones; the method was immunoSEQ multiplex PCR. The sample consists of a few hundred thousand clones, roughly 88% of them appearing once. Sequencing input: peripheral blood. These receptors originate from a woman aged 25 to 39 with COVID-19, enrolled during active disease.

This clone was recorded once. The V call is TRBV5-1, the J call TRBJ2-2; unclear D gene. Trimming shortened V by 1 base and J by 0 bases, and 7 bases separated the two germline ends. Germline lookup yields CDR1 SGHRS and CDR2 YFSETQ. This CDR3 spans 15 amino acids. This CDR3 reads CASSLRAPNTGELFF. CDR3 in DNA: TGCGCCAGCAGCTTGCGAGCCCCGAACACCGGGGAGCTGTTTTTT.

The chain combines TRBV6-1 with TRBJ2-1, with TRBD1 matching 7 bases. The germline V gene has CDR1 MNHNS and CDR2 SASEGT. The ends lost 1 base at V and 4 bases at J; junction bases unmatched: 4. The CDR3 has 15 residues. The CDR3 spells CASSEEGQLYNEQFF. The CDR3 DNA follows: TGTGCCAGCAGTGAAGAGGGACAGCTATACAATGAGCAGTTCTTC.

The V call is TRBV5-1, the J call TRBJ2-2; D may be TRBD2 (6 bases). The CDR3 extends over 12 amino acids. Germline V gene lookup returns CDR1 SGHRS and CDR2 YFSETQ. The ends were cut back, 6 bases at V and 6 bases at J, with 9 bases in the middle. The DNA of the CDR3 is TGCGCCAGCACATGGGGGGCCGGGGAGCTGTTTTTT. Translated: CASTWGAGELFF.

In DNA form, the CDR3 reads TGTGCCAGCAGCCAAGTTTTACAGGGCCAAAAAGCTTTCTTT. This sequence encodes CASSQVLQGQKAFF. The chain links TRBV3-1 (or the pseudogene TRBV3-2) to TRBJ1-1; a weak D match, TRBD1 (6 bases). The germline V gene encodes CDR1 LGHDT and CDR2 YNNKEL (reference sequence). Trimming pared 1 base from V and 9 bases from J, leaving 15 bases between. The CDR3 consists of 14 residues.

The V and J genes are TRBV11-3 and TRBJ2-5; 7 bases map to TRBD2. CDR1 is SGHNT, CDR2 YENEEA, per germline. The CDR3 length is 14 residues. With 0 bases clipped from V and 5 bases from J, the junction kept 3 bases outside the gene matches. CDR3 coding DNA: TGTGCCAGCAGCTTAGAGGGACTACGGGAGACCCAGTACTTC. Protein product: CASSLEGLRETQYF.

The CDR3 DNA sequence: TGTGCCAGCAGTGGAGGCGGGAACACTGAAGCTTTCTTT. It translates to CASSGGGNTEAFF. This rearrangement joins TRBV2 to TRBJ1-1, with no clear D. The V and J ends lost 4 bases and 1 base respectively, with 7 bases between them. The V gene's germline CDR1 is SNHLY and CDR2 FYNNEI. This CDR3 is 13 amino acids long.

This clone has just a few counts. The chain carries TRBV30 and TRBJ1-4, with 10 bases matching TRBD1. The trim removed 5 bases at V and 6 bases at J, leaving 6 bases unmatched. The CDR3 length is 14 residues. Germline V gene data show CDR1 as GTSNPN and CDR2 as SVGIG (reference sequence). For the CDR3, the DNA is TGTGCCTGGGGGAACGGACAGGGGGATGAAAAACTGTTTTTT. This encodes CAWGNGQGDEKLFF.

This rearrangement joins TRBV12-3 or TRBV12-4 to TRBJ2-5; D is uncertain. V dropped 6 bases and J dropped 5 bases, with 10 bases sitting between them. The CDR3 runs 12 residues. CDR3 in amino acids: CASSLRRETQYF. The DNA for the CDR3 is TGTGCCAGCAGCCTCCGTCGGGAGACCCAGTACTTC.

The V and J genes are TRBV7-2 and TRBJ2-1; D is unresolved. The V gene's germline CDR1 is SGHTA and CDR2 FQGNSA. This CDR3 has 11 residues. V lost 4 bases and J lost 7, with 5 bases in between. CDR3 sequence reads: CASSSGNEQFF. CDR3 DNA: TGTGCCAGCAGCTCCGGGAATGAGCAGTTCTTC.

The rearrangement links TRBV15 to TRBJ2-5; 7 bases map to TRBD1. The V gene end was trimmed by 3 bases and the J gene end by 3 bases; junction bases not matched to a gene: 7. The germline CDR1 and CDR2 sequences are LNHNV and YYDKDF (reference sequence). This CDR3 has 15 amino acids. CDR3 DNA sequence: TGTGCCACCAGCAGGGACAGGAGATCCGAAGAGACCCAGTACTTC. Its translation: CATSRDRRSEETQYF.

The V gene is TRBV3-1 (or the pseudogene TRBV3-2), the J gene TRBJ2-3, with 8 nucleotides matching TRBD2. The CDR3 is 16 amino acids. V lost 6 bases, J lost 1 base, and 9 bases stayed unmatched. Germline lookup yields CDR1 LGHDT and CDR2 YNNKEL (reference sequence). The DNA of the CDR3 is TGTGCCAGCAGAGGGGCACAACTAGCGGGCACAGATACGCAGTATTTT. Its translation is CASRGAQLAGTDTQYF.

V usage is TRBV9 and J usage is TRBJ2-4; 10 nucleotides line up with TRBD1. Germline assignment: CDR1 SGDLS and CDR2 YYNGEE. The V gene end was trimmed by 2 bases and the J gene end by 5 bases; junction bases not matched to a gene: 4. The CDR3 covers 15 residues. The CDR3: CASSVTGGVENIQYF. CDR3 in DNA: TGTGCCAGCAGCGTGACAGGGGGCGTTGAAAACATTCAGTACTTC.

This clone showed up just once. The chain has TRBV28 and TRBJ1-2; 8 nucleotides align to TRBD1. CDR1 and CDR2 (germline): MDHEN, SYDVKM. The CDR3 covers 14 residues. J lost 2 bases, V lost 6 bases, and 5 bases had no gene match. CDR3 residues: CASSSAGGNYGYTF. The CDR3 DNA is TGTGCCAGCAGCTCAGCAGGGGGCAACTATGGCTACACCTTC.

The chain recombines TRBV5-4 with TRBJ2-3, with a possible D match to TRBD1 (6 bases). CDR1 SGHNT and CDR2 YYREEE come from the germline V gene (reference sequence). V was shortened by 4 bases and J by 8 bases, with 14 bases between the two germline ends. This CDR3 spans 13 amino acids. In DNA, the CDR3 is TGTGCCAGCAGCGGTCCCGGGACATCTACGCAGTATTTT. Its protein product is CASSGPGTSTQYF.

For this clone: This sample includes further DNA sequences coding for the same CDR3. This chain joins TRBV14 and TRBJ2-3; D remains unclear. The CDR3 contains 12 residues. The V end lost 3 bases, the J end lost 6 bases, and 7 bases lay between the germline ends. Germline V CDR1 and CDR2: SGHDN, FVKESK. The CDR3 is CASSQVADTQYF. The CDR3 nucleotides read TGTGCCAGCAGCCAGGTCGCGGATACGCAGTATTTT.

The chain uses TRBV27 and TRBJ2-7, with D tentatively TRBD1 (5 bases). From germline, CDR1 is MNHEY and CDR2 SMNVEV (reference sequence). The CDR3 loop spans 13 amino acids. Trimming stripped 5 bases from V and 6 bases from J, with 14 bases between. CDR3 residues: CASSNQGSGEQYF. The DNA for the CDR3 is TGTGCCAGCAGTAACCAGGGATCGGGCGAGCAGTACTTC.

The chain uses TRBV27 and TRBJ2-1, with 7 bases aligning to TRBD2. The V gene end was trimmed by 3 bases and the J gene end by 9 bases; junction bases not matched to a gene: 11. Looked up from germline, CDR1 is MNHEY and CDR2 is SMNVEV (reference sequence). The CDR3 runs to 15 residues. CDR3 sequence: CASSLGPSGGSEQFF. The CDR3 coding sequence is TGTGCCAGCAGTTTGGGCCCATCGGGAGGTAGTGAGCAGTTCTTC.

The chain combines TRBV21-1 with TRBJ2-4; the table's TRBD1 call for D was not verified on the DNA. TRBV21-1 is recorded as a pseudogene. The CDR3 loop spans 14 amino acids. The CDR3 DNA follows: TGTGCCAGCAGCAAGAGGGGGCCCAAAAACATTCAGTACTTC. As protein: CASSKRGPKNIQYF.

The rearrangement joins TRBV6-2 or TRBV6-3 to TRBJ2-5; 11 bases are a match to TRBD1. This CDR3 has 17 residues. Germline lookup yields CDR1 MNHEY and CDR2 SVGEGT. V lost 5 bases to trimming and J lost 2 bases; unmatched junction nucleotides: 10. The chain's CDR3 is CASSPRDRGWGQETQYF. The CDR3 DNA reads TGTGCCAGCAGTCCCCGGGACAGGGGGTGGGGGCAAGAGACCCAGTACTTC.

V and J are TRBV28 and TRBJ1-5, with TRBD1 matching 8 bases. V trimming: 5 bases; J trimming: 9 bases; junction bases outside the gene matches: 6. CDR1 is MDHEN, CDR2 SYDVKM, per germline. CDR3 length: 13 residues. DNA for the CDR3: TGTGCCAGCAGTGGACAGGGTTCGGGGCCCCAGCATTTT. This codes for CASSGQGSGPQHF.

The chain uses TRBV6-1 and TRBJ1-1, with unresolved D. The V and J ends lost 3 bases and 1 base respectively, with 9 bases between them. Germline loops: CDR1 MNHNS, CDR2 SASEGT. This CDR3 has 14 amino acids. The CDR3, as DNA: TGTGCCAGCAGTGAGCAGGCCTCGAACACTGAAGCTTTCTTT. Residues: CASSEQASNTEAFF.

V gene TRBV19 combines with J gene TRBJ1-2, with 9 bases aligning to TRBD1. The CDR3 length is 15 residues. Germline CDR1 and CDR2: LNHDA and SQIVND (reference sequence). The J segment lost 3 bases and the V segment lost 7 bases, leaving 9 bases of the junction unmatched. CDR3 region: CASNSPGQGYYGYTF. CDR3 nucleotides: TGTGCCAGTAACTCCCCCGGACAGGGGTACTATGGCTACACCTTC.

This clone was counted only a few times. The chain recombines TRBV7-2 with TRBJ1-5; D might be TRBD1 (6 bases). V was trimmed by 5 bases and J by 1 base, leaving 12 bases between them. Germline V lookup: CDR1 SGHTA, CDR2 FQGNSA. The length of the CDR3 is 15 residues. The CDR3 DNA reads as TGTGCCAGCAGCCCTACAGGGACGAGCAATCAGCCCCAGCATTTT. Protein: CASSPTGTSNQPQHF.

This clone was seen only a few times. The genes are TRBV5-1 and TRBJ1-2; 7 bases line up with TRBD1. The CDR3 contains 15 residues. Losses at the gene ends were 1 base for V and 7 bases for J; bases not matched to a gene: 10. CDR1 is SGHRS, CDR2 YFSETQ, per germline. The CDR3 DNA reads TGCGCCAGCAGCTTGATGCAGGGGGATGGTCGTGGCTACACCTTC. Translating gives CASSLMQGDGRGYTF. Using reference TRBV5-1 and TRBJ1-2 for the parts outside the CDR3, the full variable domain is KAGVTQTPRYLIKTRGQQVTLSCSPISGHRSVSWYQQTPGQGLQFLFEYFSETQRNKGNFPGRFSGRQFSNSRSEMNVSTLELGDSALYLCASSLMQGDGRGYTFGSGTRLTVV.

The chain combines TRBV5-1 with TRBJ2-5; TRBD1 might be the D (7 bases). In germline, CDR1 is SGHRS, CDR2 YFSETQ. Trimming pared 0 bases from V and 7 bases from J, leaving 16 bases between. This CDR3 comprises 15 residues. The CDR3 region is CASSLASRGDWTQYF. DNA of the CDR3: TGCGCCAGCAGCTTGGCATCCAGGGGGGACTGGACCCAGTACTTC.

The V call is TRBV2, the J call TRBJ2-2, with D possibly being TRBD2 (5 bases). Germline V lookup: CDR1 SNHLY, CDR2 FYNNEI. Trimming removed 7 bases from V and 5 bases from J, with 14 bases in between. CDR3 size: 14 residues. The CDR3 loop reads CASMRAGSTGELFF. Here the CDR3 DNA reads TGTGCCAGCATGAGGGCAGGCTCGACCGGGGAGCTGTTTTTT.

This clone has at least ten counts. The CDR3 reads CASSRQVLETEAFF. For the CDR3, the DNA is TGCGCCAGCAGCAGACAGGTCTTGGAAACTGAAGCTTTCTTT. This chain joins TRBV5-1 and TRBJ1-1, with D possibly being TRBD1 (6 bases). In germline, CDR1 is SGHRS, CDR2 YFSETQ. The CDR3 is 14 residues long. Trimming cost V 4 bases and J 5 bases, with 15 bases left between them.

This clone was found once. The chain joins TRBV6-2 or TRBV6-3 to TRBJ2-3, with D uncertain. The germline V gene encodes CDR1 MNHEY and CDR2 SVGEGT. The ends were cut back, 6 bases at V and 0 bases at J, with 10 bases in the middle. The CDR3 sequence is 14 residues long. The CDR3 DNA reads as TGTGCCAGCAGCCGCGCTTTTAGCACAGATACGCAGTATTTT. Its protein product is CASSRAFSTDTQYF.